The 21 T cell receptor beta chains in this list originate from one sample, sequenced in a study of blood T cell repertoires in COVID-19. Only in-frame clones appear in the TCRdb table, and some are missing; sequencing was by immunoSEQ multiplex PCR. The table records some 300,000 clones, around 87% of them present only once. Input material: peripheral blood. These receptors were collected from a woman in her thirties or forties with COVID-19, enrolled during active disease.

This chain links TRBV3-1 (or the pseudogene TRBV3-2) with TRBJ1-3; D is undetermined. CDR1 LGHDT and CDR2 YNNKEL come from the germline V gene (reference sequence). Trimming removed 2 bases from V and 6 bases from J, with 8 bases in between. The CDR3 is 13 residues long. CDR3 coding DNA: TGTGCCAGCAGCCAATATCGTCTAAACACCATATATTTT. Protein: CASSQYRLNTIYF.

The V and J genes are TRBV7-6 and TRBJ2-7; 7 bases align to TRBD1. The V gene end was trimmed by 5 bases and the J gene end by 4 bases; junction bases not matched to a gene: 11. Germline V CDR1 and CDR2: SGHVS, FNYEAQ. This CDR3 is 15 amino acids long. This CDR3 reads CASSTIKGTAYEQYF. DNA for the CDR3: TGTGCCAGCAGCACTATAAAAGGGACAGCTTACGAGCAGTACTTC. Variable domain in full (rest from reference TRBV7-6 and TRBJ2-7): GAGVSQSPRYKVTKRGQDVALRCDPISGHVSLYWYRQALGQGPEFLTYFNYEAQQDKSGLPNDRFSAERPEGSISTLTIQRTEQRDSAMYRCASSTIKGTAYEQYFGPGTRLTVT.

The V call is TRBV5-6, the J call TRBJ1-4, with TRBD1 matching 7 bases. The CDR3 is 13 amino acids. Trimming removed 5 bases from V and 6 bases from J; junction bases left unmatched: 4. CDR1 is SGHDT and CDR2 is YYEEEE in the germline V gene. The CDR3 sequence: CASRRQGDEKLFF. The CDR3 DNA reads as TGTGCCAGCAGGAGACAGGGAGATGAAAAACTGTTTTTT.

Details on this clone: Other nucleotide sequences in the sample specify the same CDR3. V is TRBV5-1 and J is TRBJ2-7; 11 nucleotides match TRBD1. Germline V lookup: CDR1 SGHRS, CDR2 YFSETQ. Trimming at V came to 5 bases and at J to 3 bases, leaving 4 bases not matched to a gene. CDR3 size: 14 residues. As DNA, the CDR3 is TGCGCCAGCAGACCAGGGACAGGGGGCTACGAGCAGTACTTC. This translates into CASRPGTGGYEQYF.

The chain employs TRBV19 and TRBJ1-2, with D unclear. CDR3 size: 15 residues. CDR1 is LNHDA and CDR2 is SQIVND in the germline V gene (reference sequence). V was clipped by 3 bases and J by 1 base, with 12 bases between them. The CDR3 DNA sequence: TGTGCCAGTAGTATCCACAGCATTATTAACTATGGCTACACCTTC. It yields the protein CASSIHSIINYGYTF.

The V call is TRBV4-3, the J call TRBJ2-7, with D perhaps matching TRBD2 (7 bases). CDR3 length: 15 amino acids. The germline V gene has CDR1 LGHNA and CDR2 YSLEER. V was shortened by 1 base and J by 3 bases, with 13 bases between the two germline ends. The CDR3, as DNA: TGCGCCAGCAGCCAAGGGGGGGGGCAGGTCTACGAGCAGTACTTC. It encodes CASSQGGGQVYEQYF.

The chain has TRBV5-1 and TRBJ1-3; TRBD1 is a possible D gene (6 bases). Trimming pared 4 bases from V and 9 bases from J, leaving 20 bases between. The germline V gene encodes CDR1 SGHRS and CDR2 YFSETQ. CDR3 length: 15 amino acids. CDR3 protein: CASSPGDALGSTIYF. In DNA form, the CDR3 reads TGCGCCAGCAGCCCAGGGGACGCCCTTGGTAGCACCATATATTTT.

Concerning this clone itself: An end of the junction differs from the germline gene, which may be a read error. This chain joins TRBV7-8 and TRBJ2-3, with D tentatively TRBD2 (6 bases). The germline V gene has CDR1 SGHVS and CDR2 FQNEAQ. The CDR3 has 12 amino acids. The CDR3 loop reads CASSLGLGELAF. For the CDR3, the DNA is TGTGCCAGCAGCTTAGGATTAGGGGAACTAGCCTTT.

The chain combines TRBV19 with TRBJ1-5; 7 positions agree with TRBD1. Germline V CDR1 and CDR2: LNHDA, SQIVND (reference sequence). Losses at the gene ends were 4 bases for V and 0 bases for J; bases not matched to a gene: 9. This CDR3 is 17 amino acids long. The CDR3 DNA reads TGTGCCAGTAGTAAAACAGGGGTCGGGGATAGCAATCAGCCCCAGCATTTT. Translating gives CASSKTGVGDSNQPQHF.

This clone showed up just once. V is TRBV3-1 (or the pseudogene TRBV3-2) and J is TRBJ1-2, with 9 nucleotides matching TRBD1. V shed 3 bases and J 5 bases; nucleotides not matched to a gene: 7. The CDR3 totals 15 residues. Germline V lookup: CDR1 LGHDT, CDR2 YNNKEL (reference sequence). CDR3 loop: CASSQPGQGGYGYTF. The CDR3 bases are TGTGCCAGCAGCCAGCCGGGACAGGGAGGGTATGGCTACACCTTC.

The sample holds one count of this clone. This rearrangement joins TRBV7-9 to TRBJ1-6; 9 bases line up with TRBD1. V lost 5 bases to trimming and J lost 8 bases; unmatched junction nucleotides: 19. This CDR3 region has 19 residues. Per the germline V gene, CDR1 is SEHNR and CDR2 is FQNEAQ (reference sequence). Here the CDR3 reads CASSIHRDRAFGGDSPLHF. The DNA of the CDR3 is TGTGCCAGCAGCATCCACCGGGACAGGGCCTTTGGGGGCGATTCACCCCTCCACTTT.

V is TRBV5-4 and J is TRBJ2-7; TRBD2 might be the D (5 bases). V was cut by 1 base and J by 3 bases, with 17 bases left in between. The CDR3 loop spans 16 amino acids. Germline loops: CDR1 SGHNT, CDR2 YYREEE (reference sequence). CDR3 residues: CASSLLAGLTNYEQYF. In nucleotides, the CDR3 is TGTGCCAGCAGCTTGTTGGCAGGCCTGACTAACTACGAGCAGTACTTC. Full variable domain (missing parts from reference TRBV5-4 and TRBJ2-7): ETGVTQSPTHLIKTRGQQVTLRCSSQSGHNTVSWYQQALGQGPQFIFQYYREEENGRGNFPPRFSGLQFPNYSSELNVNALELDDSALYLCASSLLAGLTNYEQYFGPGTRLTVT.

The V gene is TRBV7-2, the J gene TRBJ2-7; TRBD2 matches at 16 bases. This CDR3 is 17 amino acids long. V shed 3 bases and J 4 bases; nucleotides not matched to a gene: 6. Germline-derived CDR1 and CDR2 are SGHTA and FQGNSA. CDR3 DNA sequence: TGTGCCAGCAGCTTGGGACTAGCGGGAGGGCCTGAATACGAGCAGTACTTC. This sequence encodes CASSLGLAGGPEYEQYF.

V is TRBV3-1 (or the pseudogene TRBV3-2) and J is TRBJ2-7; the D gene is possibly TRBD2 (6 bases). Germline V gives CDR1 LGHDT, CDR2 YNNKEL (reference sequence). V dropped 3 bases and J dropped 3 bases, with 15 bases sitting between them. This CDR3 contains 15 residues. CDR3 in amino acids: CASSQGSTSYYEQYF. The CDR3 DNA reads TGTGCCAGCAGCCAGGGCTCGACTAGTTACTACGAGCAGTACTTC.

The chain employs TRBV9 and TRBJ2-2; weak D call: TRBD1 (5 bases). V was shortened by 0 bases and J by 9 bases, with 6 bases between the two germline ends. The CDR3 sequence is 12 residues long. Germline assignment: CDR1 SGDLS and CDR2 YYNGEE. Here the CDR3 reads CASSVVGRELFF. The CDR3 nucleotides read TGTGCCAGCAGCGTAGTGGGGCGGGAGCTGTTTTTT.

The rearrangement uses TRBV4-1 and TRBJ2-1, with TRBD1 identical over 7 bases. V lost 1 base and J lost 8; bases outside the gene matches: 11. CDR3 length: 16 amino acids. Germline CDR1 is MGHRA and CDR2 is YSYEKL. The CDR3 region is CASSQGDSARGDEQFF. The CDR3 DNA follows: TGCGCCAGCAGCCAAGGGGACAGCGCTCGTGGCGATGAGCAGTTCTTC.

The gene calls are TRBV7-3 and TRBJ2-1, with TRBD2 matching over 7 bases. Per germline, CDR1 SGHTA and CDR2 FQGTGA. The V gene end was trimmed by 3 bases and the J gene end by 4 bases; junction bases not matched to a gene: 6. This CDR3 has 15 residues. The CDR3 DNA reads as TGTGCCAGCAGCTTTATAACTAGCGATTACAATGAGCAGTTCTTC. This sequence encodes CASSFITSDYNEQFF.

The CDR3 loop is CASSYPGGTDTQYF. The CDR3 DNA reads as TGTGCCAGCAGCTACCCCGGGGGCACAGATACGCAGTATTTT. The V call is TRBV5-5, the J call TRBJ2-3; perhaps TRBD2 as D (5 bases). V lost 3 bases and J lost 1, with 9 bases in between. The CDR3 loop spans 14 amino acids. Germline V CDR1 and CDR2: SGHKS, YYEKEE (reference sequence).

The J gene is TRBJ1-3, the V gene TRBV7-2; D ambiguous. With 5 bases removed from V and 2 bases from J, the gap between germline ends came to 7 bases. Germline assignment: CDR1 SGHTA and CDR2 FQGNSA. The CDR3 has 13 residues. The CDR3 DNA follows: TGTGCCAGCAGCCCCGCGGCTGGAAACACCATATATTTT. The encoded protein is CASSPAAGNTIYF.

The CDR3 spells CASSIQRGRETQYF. For the CDR3, the DNA is TGTGCCAGCAGCATACAGCGGGGGAGGGAGACCCAGTACTTC. The V gene is TRBV11-2, the J gene TRBJ2-5; TRBD2 matches at 8 bases. The junction had 7 bases not matched to a gene; V was cut back by 5 bases and J by 5 bases. Germline V gene lookup returns CDR1 SGHAT and CDR2 FQNNGV. This CDR3 contains 14 residues. Complete variable domain (other parts from reference TRBV11-2 and TRBJ2-5): EAGVAQSPRYKIIEKRQSVAFWCNPISGHATLYWYQQILGQGPKLLIQFQNNGVVDDSQLPKDRFSAERLKGVDSTLKIQPAKLEDSAVYLCASSIQRGRETQYFGPGTRLLVL.

The chain couples TRBV5-1 to TRBJ2-6; D call uncertain. The V and J ends lost 2 bases and 2 bases respectively, with 5 bases between them. CDR3 length equals 14 residues. Germline V CDR1 and CDR2: SGHRS, YFSETQ. CDR3 sequence (DNA): TGCGCCAGCAGCTTAACGGCTGGGGCCAACGTCCTGACTTTC. Protein product: CASSLTAGANVLTF.